The T cell receptor beta chain under discussion was sequenced for a study of cytomegalovirus exposure and HLA in healthy donors. Study results and caveats: One variant, a missense change in DCLRE1C, was linked in a later analysis to TCR beta V- and J-gene trimming. Common viral pathogens were later found to be apparently linked to several of the most significant clusters.

As for this clone: Its specificity is unknown.

The CDR3 loop spans 17 amino acids. The germline V gene encodes CDR1 SGDLS and CDR2 YYNGEE. Trimming removed 4 bases from V and 4 bases from J; junction bases left unmatched: 16. With 60 Vbeta and 13 Jbeta primers, the PCR was carried out. TCRdb's copy holds only in-frame clones and misses some; the assay was immunoSEQ multiplex PCR. The sample contains 200,000 or so clones, over 65% of which appear only once. The receptor was isolated from a boy between 2 and 15 years old in good health and CMV-seronegative. This chain uses TRBV9 with TRBJ2-5; 7 bases agree with TRBD2. The source material was PBMCs. In nucleotides, the CDR3 is TGTGCCAGCAGCCCCCTGGGTGGGACTATGGGGCCAGAGACCCAGTACTTC. This sequence encodes CASSPLGGTMGPETQYF. Full variable domain (outside the CDR3, taken from reference TRBV9 and TRBJ2-5): DSGVTQTPKHLITATGQRVTLRCSPRSGDLSVYWYQQSLDQGLQFLIQYYNGEERAKGNILERFSAQQFPDLHSELNLSSLELGDSALYFCASSPLGGTMGPETQYFGPGTRLLVL.